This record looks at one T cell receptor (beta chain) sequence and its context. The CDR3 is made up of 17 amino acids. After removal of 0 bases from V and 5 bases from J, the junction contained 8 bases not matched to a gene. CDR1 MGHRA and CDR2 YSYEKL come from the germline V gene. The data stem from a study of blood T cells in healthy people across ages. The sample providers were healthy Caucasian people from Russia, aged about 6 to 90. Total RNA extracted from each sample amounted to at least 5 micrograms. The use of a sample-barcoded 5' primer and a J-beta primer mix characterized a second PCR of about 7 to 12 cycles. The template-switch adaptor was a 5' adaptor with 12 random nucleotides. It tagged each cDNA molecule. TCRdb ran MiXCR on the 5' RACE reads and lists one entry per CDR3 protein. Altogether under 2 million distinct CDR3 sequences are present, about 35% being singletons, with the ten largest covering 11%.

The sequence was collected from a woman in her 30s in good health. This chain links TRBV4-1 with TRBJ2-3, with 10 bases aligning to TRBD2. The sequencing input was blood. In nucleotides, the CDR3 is TGCGCCAGCAGCCAAGATCGAACTAGCGGGATCAGAGATACGCAGTATTTT. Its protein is CASSQDRTSGIRDTQYF.